This TCR beta chain was sequenced in a study of regulatory and conventional T cells in RAG deficiency. Study results and caveats: Control T-cell subsets had markedly higher Shannon entropy and lower Simpson indices than RAG-deficient patients. Shorter CDR3s in all patient subsets; >90% Treg-Tconv overlap in Omenn. Other subsets showed around 10-fold reductions, but Treg unique TCR beta sequences fell roughly 93-fold in these patients.

The protocol was immunoSEQ multiplex PCR, while the TCRdb copy is restricted to in-frame clones and leaves out a portion. This table holds about 46,000 clones, 75% to 90% found once. The sorted conventional CD4+ T cells were CD25-low and CD127-high, with genomic DNA sequenced. Concerning this clone: The antigen remains undetermined.

V lost 4 bases to trimming and J lost 7 bases, with 13 bases between them. Per the germline V gene, CDR1 is SGHDN and CDR2 is FVKESK. The CDR3 has 13 residues. Separately, the same data were catalogued under a study of regulatory T cells. That work contributes: Primers: 52 TRBV forward and 13 TRBJ reverse. In patients, unique TRB V-J pairs were restricted and V/J usage skewed, especially in Tregs.

This clonotype originated in a human donor in good health. Sequenced sample: CD4+ effector T cells sorted from blood. The rearrangement uses TRBV14 and TRBJ2-5, with D perhaps assigned TRBD1 or TRBD2 (5 bases each). This chain's CDR3 is CASSRVTGGTQYF. As DNA, the CDR3 is TGTGCCAGCAGCCGGGTAACTGGGGGGACCCAGTACTTC. Combining the CDR3 with reference TRBV14 and TRBJ2-5 gives the whole variable domain EAGVTQFPSHSVIEKGQTVTLRCDPISGHDNLYWYRRVMGKEIKFLLHFVKESKQDESGMPNNRFLAERTGGTYSTLKVQPAELEDSGVYFCASSRVTGGTQYFGPGTRLLVL.